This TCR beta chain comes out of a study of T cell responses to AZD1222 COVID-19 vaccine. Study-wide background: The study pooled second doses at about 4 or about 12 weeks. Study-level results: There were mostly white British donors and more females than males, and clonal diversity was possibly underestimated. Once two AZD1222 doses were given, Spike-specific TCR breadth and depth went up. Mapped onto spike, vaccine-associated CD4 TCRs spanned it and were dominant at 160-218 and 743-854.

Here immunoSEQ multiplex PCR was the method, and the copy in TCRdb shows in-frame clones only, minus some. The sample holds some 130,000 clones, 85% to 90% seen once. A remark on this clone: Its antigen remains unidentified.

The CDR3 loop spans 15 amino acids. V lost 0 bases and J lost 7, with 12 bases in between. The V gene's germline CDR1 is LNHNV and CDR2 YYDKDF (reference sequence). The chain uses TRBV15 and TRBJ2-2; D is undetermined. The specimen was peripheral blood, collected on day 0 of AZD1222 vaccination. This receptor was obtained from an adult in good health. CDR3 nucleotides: TGTGCCACCAGCAGAGAGACAAGCAAGGGCGGGGAGCTGTTTTTT. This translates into CATSRETSKGGELFF.